A selection of T cell receptor beta chains follows, all from one sample in a study of cytomegalovirus exposure and HLA in healthy donors. The protocol was immunoSEQ multiplex PCR, while the TCRdb copy is restricted to in-frame clones and leaves out a portion. The sample carries roughly 200,000 clones, just under 70% recorded once. Material for sequencing was PBMCs. The receptors were gathered from a man aged 35 to 55 in good health and CMV-seropositive. Each CDR3 is given with its conserved first and last residue. The order of the fields is clone size, D gene, CDR3 length, J gene, V gene, CDR3 DNA, CDR3 protein. D genes are given only for firm matches. Size is stated for part of the rows, as once, few or many counts, or as a class when the clone is expanded.

size: .
D: .
length: 14
J: TRBJ2-3
V: TRBV5-1
DNA: TGCGCCAGCAGCTTGGTGGAGTACACAGATACGCAGTATTTT
CDR3: CASSLVEYTDTQYF

size: .
D: .
length: 14
J: TRBJ1-1
V: TRBV28
DNA: TGTGCCAGCAGCCCCGGTGGTGAGAACACTGAAGCTTTCTTT
CDR3: CASSPGGENTEAFF

size: .
D: TRBD1
length: 15
J: TRBJ2-5
V: TRBV6-1
DNA: TGTGCCAGCAGCTCGGACAGGGAGTATCAAGAGACCCAGTACTTC
CDR3: CASSSDREYQETQYF

size: .
D: .
length: 14
J: TRBJ1-1
V: TRBV5-4
DNA: TGTGCCAGCAGCTTCTTAGGGACTCACACTGAAGCTTTCTTT
CDR3: CASSFLGTHTEAFF

size: .
D: TRBD1
length: 11
J: TRBJ1-1
V: TRBV7-2
DNA: TGTGCCAGCAGCCTCGGGACAGGGGCTTTCTTT
CDR3: CASSLGTGAFF

size: few
D: TRBD1
length: 15
J: TRBJ1-1
V: TRBV5-1
DNA: TGCGCCAGCAGCGGGGACAGGGGTAGGGGAACTGAAGCTTTCTTT
CDR3: CASSGDRGRGTEAFF

size: .
D: .
length: 14
J: TRBJ2-7
V: TRBV5-1
DNA: TGCGCCAGCAGCTTGAGAGACAGTTTCTACGAGCAGTACTTC
CDR3: CASSLRDSFYEQYF

size: few
D: .
length: 13
J: TRBJ2-2
V: TRBV5-1
DNA: TGCGCCAGCAGCGTCGACACTACCGGGGAGCTGTTTTTT
CDR3: CASSVDTTGELFF

size: .
D: TRBD2
length: 16
J: TRBJ2-3
V: TRBV29-1
DNA: TGCAGCGTTGGGGGGCCGGAGCGGGGGGATCCAGATACGCAGTATTTT
CDR3: CSVGGPERGDPDTQYF

size: .
D: .
length: 11
J: TRBJ2-3
V: TRBV20-1
DNA: TGCAGTGCTAGCGCAGGAGATACGCAGTATTTT
CDR3: CSASAGDTQYF

size: few
D: .
length: 15
J: TRBJ2-7
V: TRBV2
DNA: TGTGCCAGCAGTGAATCCGGGGGGCGCCCACACGAGCAGTACTTC
CDR3: CASSESGGRPHEQYF

size: .
D: .
length: 15
J: TRBJ1-6
V: TRBV13
DNA: TGTGCCAGCAGCTTAGGCAGGGGAGTTAATTCACCCCTCCACTTT
CDR3: CASSLGRGVNSPLHF

size: .
D: .
length: 17
J: TRBJ2-7
V: TRBV27
DNA: TGTGCCAGCAGTTTCCGACAGGCTACACCGATCTCCTACGAGCAGTACTTC
CDR3: CASSFRQATPISYEQYF